A single sample is the source of the 24 T cell receptor beta chains below, sequenced in a study of siplizumab effects on memory and regulatory T cells (dated by TCRdb to the late 2010s). The library came from the immunoSEQ multiplex PCR assay. In its TCRdb copy, this immuneACCESS table keeps in-frame sequences only and misses some clones. Where compared with another copy, unresolved V genes explain less than half of these, and the others have no known cause. The sample table shows approximately 94,000 clones, and about 95% are seen once. The ten largest clones take up less than 1.5% of the sample. The source material was non-Treg CD4+ T cells sorted from blood. Reading the label with the study, this specimen's cell subset or site is: FACS-sorted unstimulated CD4+ non-regulatory T cells. These receptors were obtained from a human donor in good health.

The V and J genes are TRBV7-6 and TRBJ1-1, with 9 bases lining up with TRBD1. Per the germline V gene, CDR1 is SGHVS and CDR2 is FNYEAQ. J was trimmed by 1 base and V by 5 bases; bases with no gene match: 14. The CDR3 is made up of 18 amino acids. The DNA for the CDR3 is TGTGCCAGCAGCAAGGGAAGCGGACAGGGGATACGGAACACTGAAGCTTTCTTT. As protein: CASSKGSGQGIRNTEAFF.

The chain carries TRBV11-2 and TRBJ1-1, with D maybe TRBD1 (5 bases). Germline CDR1 reads SGHAT; CDR2 reads FQNNGV. Trimming shortened V by 6 bases and J by 10 bases, and 18 bases separated the two germline ends. The CDR3 is made up of 13 amino acids. The CDR3 nucleotides read TGTGCCAGCAGTCAAGTGGTCGGGGGAGGAGCTTTCTTT. Residues: CASSQVVGGGAFF.

This chain connects TRBV19 to TRBJ2-7; 9 bases map to TRBD2. The CDR3 totals 14 residues. Germline assignment: CDR1 LNHDA and CDR2 SQIVND (reference sequence). The V gene end was trimmed by 6 bases and the J gene end by 4 bases; junction bases not matched to a gene: 7. CDR3 nucleotides: TGTGCCAGTAGAACGACTAGCGGAGCTTACGAGCAGTACTTC. Protein product: CASRTTSGAYEQYF.

V gene TRBV30 combines with J gene TRBJ1-1; D might be TRBD1 (5 bases). V gave up 3 bases and J gave up 1 base, with 9 bases separating them. CDR3 size: 13 residues. Germline assignment: CDR1 GTSNPN and CDR2 SVGIG (reference sequence). In DNA, the CDR3 is TGTGCCTGGAGGAGAACAGGGAACACTGAAGCTTTCTTT. Its protein product is CAWRRTGNTEAFF. Looking up the rest from reference TRBV30 and TRBJ1-1 gives the full variable domain: SQTIHQWPATLVQPVGSPLSLECTVEGTSNPNLYWYRQAAGRGLQLLFYSVGIGQISSEVPQNLSASRPQDRQFILSSKKLLLSDSGFYLCAWRRTGNTEAFFGQGTRLTVV.

This clone appeared a few times. The V and J genes are TRBV11-2 and TRBJ2-3; D assignment may be TRBD1 or TRBD2 (5 bases each). Germline values: CDR1 SGHAT, CDR2 FQNNGV. The V end was cut by 5 bases, the J end by 2 bases, with 14 bases between. The CDR3 spans 15 residues. Here the CDR3 reads CASSPAGTITDTQYF. As DNA, the CDR3 is TGTGCCAGCAGCCCCGCCGGGACCATCACAGATACGCAGTATTTT.

The CDR3 nucleotides are TGTGCCATCAACGACGGCACAGATACGCAGTATTTT. Translating it yields CAINDGTDTQYF. The V call is TRBV10-3, the J call TRBJ2-3; D remains ambiguous. This CDR3 has 12 residues. Trimming took off 7 bases at V and 1 base at J, with 6 bases between the two ends. Germline V gives CDR1 ENHRY, CDR2 SYGVKD.

The chain is built from TRBV11-1 and TRBJ2-7, with D uncertain. V lost 2 bases to trimming and J lost 6 bases, with 14 bases between them. Germline V gives CDR1 SGHAT, CDR2 FQDESV (reference sequence). This CDR3 comprises 14 residues. This CDR3 reads CASSLSRRLGEQYF. As DNA, the CDR3 is TGTGCCAGCAGCTTAAGCAGGCGCTTAGGCGAGCAGTACTTC.

This clone was picked up one time. This sequence joins TRBV27 and TRBJ2-1, with D perhaps matching TRBD2 (5 bases). CDR3 size: 17 residues. The V end was cut by 7 bases, the J end by 2 bases, with 21 bases between. The germline gives CDR1 MNHEY, CDR2 SMNVEV (reference sequence). CDR3 residues: CASTPTGLLATYNEQFF. CDR3 bases: TGTGCCAGCACCCCGACCGGACTCCTGGCAACCTACAATGAGCAGTTCTTC.

This chain uses TRBV5-1 with TRBJ2-1; D unclear. The V end lost 0 bases, the J end lost 9 bases, and 16 bases lay between the germline ends. This CDR3 comprises 15 residues. Looked up from germline, CDR1 is SGHRS and CDR2 is YFSETQ. CDR3 DNA: TGCGCCAGCAGCTTGGTAAACAGTGGAAATGGTGAGCAGTTCTTC. Encoded protein: CASSLVNSGNGEQFF.

The J gene is TRBJ2-1, the V gene TRBV5-1; unclear D gene. This CDR3 is 16 amino acids long. V lost 3 bases and J 0 bases, leaving 13 bases between the germline ends. Germline CDR1 and CDR2: SGHRS and YFSETQ. Here the CDR3 reads CASSSSSASSYNEQFF. In nucleotides, the CDR3 is TGCGCCAGCAGCTCGTCTTCCGCTAGCTCCTACAATGAGCAGTTCTTC.

The V call is TRBV28, the J call TRBJ1-4; TRBD1 matches 7 bases. Per germline, CDR1 MDHEN and CDR2 SYDVKM. The ends lost 6 bases at V and 5 bases at J; junction bases unmatched: 6. The CDR3 sequence is 14 residues long. Here the CDR3 DNA reads TGTGCCAGCAGGGGGGACAGATCCAATGAAAAACTGTTTTTT. Protein product: CASRGDRSNEKLFF.

This clone appeared once. This rearrangement joins TRBV6-4 to TRBJ2-2, with 8 positions matching TRBD2. The V gene end was trimmed by 10 bases and the J gene end by 8 bases; junction bases not matched to a gene: 24. Germline V gene sequence: CDR1 MRHNA, CDR2 SNTAGT. The CDR3 consists of 18 residues. CDR3 bases: TGTGCCATCCCGCGAGGGCCCGGGACTAGAGGGAAGAGGGGGGAGCTGTTTTTT. Translated, it gives CAIPRGPGTRGKRGELFF.

V usage is TRBV11-2 and J usage is TRBJ2-4; D may be TRBD1 (5 bases). The CDR3 runs 16 residues. In germline, CDR1 is SGHAT, CDR2 FQNNGV. V was trimmed by 5 bases and J by 0 bases, leaving 14 bases between them. The CDR3 protein is CASSRQSSLAKNIQYF. CDR3 nucleotides: TGTGCCAGCAGCCGACAGTCCTCCTTAGCCAAAAACATTCAGTACTTC. The variable domain in full, completed from reference TRBV11-2 and TRBJ2-4, reads EAGVAQSPRYKIIEKRQSVAFWCNPISGHATLYWYQQILGQGPKLLIQFQNNGVVDDSQLPKDRFSAERLKGVDSTLKIQPAKLEDSAVYLCASSRQSSLAKNIQYFGAGTRLSVL.

The J gene is TRBJ2-3, the V gene TRBV2, with 12 positions matching TRBD2. Germline lookup yields CDR1 SNHLY and CDR2 FYNNEI. V trimming: 8 bases; J trimming: 4 bases; junction bases outside the gene matches: 7. The length of the CDR3 is 15 residues. The CDR3 region has the DNA TGTGCCAGCGGGACTAGCGGGTGGAGGGCAGATACGCAGTATTTT. Translation: CASGTSGWRADTQYF. Looking up the rest from reference TRBV2 and TRBJ2-3 gives the full variable domain: EPEVTQTPSHQVTQMGQEVILRCVPISNHLYFYWYRQILGQKVEFLVSFYNNEISEKSEIFDDQFSVERPDGSNFTLKIRSTKLEDSAMYFCASGTSGWRADTQYFGPGTRLTVL.

This chain connects TRBV27 to TRBJ1-2, with TRBD1 matching 9 bases. V shed 6 bases and J 7 bases; nucleotides not matched to a gene: 9. Germline V gene sequence: CDR1 MNHEY, CDR2 SMNVEV (reference sequence). The CDR3 runs 14 residues. The CDR3 bases are TGTGCCAGCAGAGGGACAGGGCGCTCTGGTGGCTACACCTTC. Translating it yields CASRGTGRSGGYTF.

This clone was recorded only once. This sequence joins TRBV19 and TRBJ2-6, with D uncertain. There are 15 residues in the CDR3. V was clipped by 3 bases and J by 2 bases, with 8 bases between them. CDR1 is LNHDA and CDR2 is SQIVND in the germline V gene (reference sequence). CDR3 residues: CASSIMGTGANVLTF. The CDR3 DNA is TGTGCCAGTAGTATTATGGGTACTGGGGCCAACGTCCTGACTTTC.

V gene TRBV14 combines with J gene TRBJ2-1; D unclear. This CDR3 has 17 residues. V shed 2 bases and J shed 0 bases, with 14 bases lying between them. Germline CDR1 reads SGHDN; CDR2 reads FVKESK. The CDR3 DNA follows: TGTGCCAGCAGCCAATGGTCTAACACCTTCTCCTACAATGAGCAGTTCTTC. Encoded protein: CASSQWSNTFSYNEQFF.

The chain couples TRBV11-3 to TRBJ2-5; no clear D gene. Per the germline V gene, CDR1 is SGHNT and CDR2 is YENEEA. This CDR3 has 14 residues. The ends were cut back, 1 base at V and 1 base at J, with 7 bases in the middle. CDR3 region: CASSLGRGQETQYF. CDR3 in DNA: TGTGCCAGCAGCTTAGGCAGAGGCCAAGAGACCCAGTACTTC. Using reference TRBV11-3 and TRBJ2-5 for the parts outside the CDR3, the full variable domain is EAGVVQSPRYKIIEKKQPVAFWCNPISGHNTLYWYLQNLGQGPELLIRYENEEAVDDSQLPKDRFSAERLKGVDSTLKIQPAELGDSAVYLCASSLGRGQETQYFGPGTRLLVL.

The gene calls are TRBV5-4 and TRBJ2-6; D tentatively fits TRBD1 or TRBD2 (6 bases each). Germline assignment: CDR1 SGHNT and CDR2 YYREEE (reference sequence). Between the trimmed V and J ends, which lost 1 base and 2 bases, there was a span of 13 bases. The length of the CDR3 is 17 residues. The CDR3 DNA sequence: TGTGCCAGCAGCTTGTTTGGGGGGCGCGCTGGGGCCAACGTCCTGACTTTC. This gives the protein CASSLFGGRAGANVLTF. Drawing the rest from reference TRBV5-4 and TRBJ2-6, the complete variable domain is ETGVTQSPTHLIKTRGQQVTLRCSSQSGHNTVSWYQQALGQGPQFIFQYYREEENGRGNFPPRFSGLQFPNYSSELNVNALELDDSALYLCASSLFGGRAGANVLTFGAGSRLTVL.

The chain joins TRBV27 to TRBJ2-7; possible D gene TRBD2, 6 bases. The CDR3 is 14 amino acids. Per the germline V gene, CDR1 is MNHEY and CDR2 is SMNVEV (reference sequence). The ends were cut back, 5 bases at V and 5 bases at J, with 16 bases in the middle. As DNA, the CDR3 is TGTGCCAGCAGTAGAGCGGGTTTCAAGCACGAGCAGTACTTC. This encodes CASSRAGFKHEQYF.

The V gene is TRBV5-1, the J gene TRBJ2-7; D possibly corresponds to TRBD1 (5 bases). V lost 4 bases to trimming and J lost 6 bases, with 17 bases between them. CDR1 and CDR2 from the germline V gene are SGHRS and YFSETQ. This CDR3 is 14 amino acids long. CDR3 in DNA: TGCGCCAGCAGCCCCGAGAACAGGCGGCGCGAGCAGTACTTC. Its protein product is CASSPENRRREQYF.

V usage is TRBV27 and J usage is TRBJ2-3, with 7 bases aligning to TRBD1. CDR1 and CDR2 (germline): MNHEY, SMNVEV (reference sequence). This CDR3 contains 19 residues. J gave up 1 base and V 2 bases, and 15 bases lay outside the gene matches. CDR3 sequence reads: CASSLGSGGAFRGTDTQYF. The CDR3 DNA reads TGTGCCAGCAGTTTAGGATCAGGGGGAGCCTTTAGAGGCACAGATACGCAGTATTTT.

The chain carries TRBV2 and TRBJ2-7; D remains unclear. There are 11 residues in the CDR3. Looked up from germline, CDR1 is SNHLY and CDR2 is FYNNEI. V lost 6 bases to trimming and J lost 4 bases, with 7 bases between them. This chain's CDR3 is CASSADYEQYF. CDR3 nucleotides: TGTGCCAGCAGCGCGGATTACGAGCAGTACTTC. Using reference TRBV2 and TRBJ2-7 for the parts outside the CDR3, the full variable domain is EPEVTQTPSHQVTQMGQEVILRCVPISNHLYFYWYRQILGQKVEFLVSFYNNEISEKSEIFDDQFSVERPDGSNFTLKIRSTKLEDSAMYFCASSADYEQYFGPGTRLTVT.

V and J are TRBV6-5 and TRBJ2-7, with 10 bases identical to TRBD1. Germline trimming cut 2 bases from V and 2 bases from J; bases unmatched to any gene: 3. CDR3 length: 15 amino acids. The V gene's germline CDR1 is MNHEY and CDR2 SVGAGI. Here the CDR3 DNA reads TGTGCCAGCAGTTACAGGGACAGGGGAACCTACGAGCAGTACTTC. Encoded protein: CASSYRDRGTYEQYF.